This T cell receptor (beta chain) was recovered during a study of T cells in Graves' hyperthyroidism and ophthalmopathy. Authors of the study amplified TCR beta CDR3 regions from RNA transcripts. TCR CDR3 underwent first-round RT-PCR with the HTBI primer set. TCRdb reprocessed the multiplex PCR reads via MiXCR and lists one record per CDR3 protein. Among almost 250,000 distinct CDR3 sequences listed, approximately 24% were seen once. There are many counts of this clonotype. The study included ophthalmopathy patients with Clinical Activity Score at least 3, NOSPECS grade at least 4 and duration under 3 months. Diagnosing involved the use of clinical symptoms, serum thyroxine and TRAb, thyroid ultrasound and orbital computed tomography. Isolation of PBMCs was performed on 9.5 to 10 ml fresh peripheral blood. The CDR3 runs 15 residues. Germline V gene sequence: CDR1 SEHNR, CDR2 FQNEAQ (reference sequence).

The origin of this receptor is a woman aged 40 to 50 with Graves' ophthalmopathy. The specimen was blood. This chain uses TRBV7-9 with TRBJ2-2; D not resolved. As DNA, the CDR3 is TGTGCGTACCGCATGGGTAGGGATGAAGCCGGGGAGCTGTTTTTT. Translated: CAYRMGRDEAGELFF.